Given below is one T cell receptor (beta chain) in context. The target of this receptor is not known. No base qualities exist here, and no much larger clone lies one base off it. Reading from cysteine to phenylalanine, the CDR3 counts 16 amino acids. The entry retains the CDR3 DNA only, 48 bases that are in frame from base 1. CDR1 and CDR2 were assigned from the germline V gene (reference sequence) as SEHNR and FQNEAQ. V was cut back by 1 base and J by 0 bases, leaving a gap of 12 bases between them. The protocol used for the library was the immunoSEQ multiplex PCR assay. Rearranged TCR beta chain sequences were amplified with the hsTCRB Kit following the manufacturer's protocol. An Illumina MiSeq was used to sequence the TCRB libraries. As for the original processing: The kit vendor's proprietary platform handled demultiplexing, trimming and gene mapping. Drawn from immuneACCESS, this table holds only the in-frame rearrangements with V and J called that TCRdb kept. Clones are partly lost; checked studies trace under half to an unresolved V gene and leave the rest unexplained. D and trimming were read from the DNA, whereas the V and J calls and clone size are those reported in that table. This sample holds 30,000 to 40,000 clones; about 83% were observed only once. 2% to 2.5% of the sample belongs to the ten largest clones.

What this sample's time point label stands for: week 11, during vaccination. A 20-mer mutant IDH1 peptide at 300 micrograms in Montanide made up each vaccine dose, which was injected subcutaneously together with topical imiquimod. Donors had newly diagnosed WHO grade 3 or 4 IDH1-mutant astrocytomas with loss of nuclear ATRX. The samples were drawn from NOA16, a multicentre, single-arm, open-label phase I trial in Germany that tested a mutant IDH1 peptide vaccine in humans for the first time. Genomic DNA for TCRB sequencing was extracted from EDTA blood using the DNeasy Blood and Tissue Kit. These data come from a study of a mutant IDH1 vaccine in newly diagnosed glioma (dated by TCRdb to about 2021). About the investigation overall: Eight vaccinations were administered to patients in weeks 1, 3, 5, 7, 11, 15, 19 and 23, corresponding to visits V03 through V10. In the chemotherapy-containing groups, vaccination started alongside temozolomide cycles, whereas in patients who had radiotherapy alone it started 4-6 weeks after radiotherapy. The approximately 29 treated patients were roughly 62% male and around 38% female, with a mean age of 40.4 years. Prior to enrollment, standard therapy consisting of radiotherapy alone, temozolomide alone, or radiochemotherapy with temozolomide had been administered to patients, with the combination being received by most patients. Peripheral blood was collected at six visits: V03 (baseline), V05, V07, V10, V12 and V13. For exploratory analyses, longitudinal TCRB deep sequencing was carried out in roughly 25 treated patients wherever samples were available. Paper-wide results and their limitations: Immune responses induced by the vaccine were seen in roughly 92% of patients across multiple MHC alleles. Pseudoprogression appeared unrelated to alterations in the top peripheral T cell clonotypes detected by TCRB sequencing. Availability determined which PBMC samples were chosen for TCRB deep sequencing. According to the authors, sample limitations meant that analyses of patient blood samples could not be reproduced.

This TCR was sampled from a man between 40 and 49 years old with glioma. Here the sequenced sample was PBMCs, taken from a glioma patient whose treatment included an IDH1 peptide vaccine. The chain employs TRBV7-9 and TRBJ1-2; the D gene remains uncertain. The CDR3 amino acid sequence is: CASSLGQLSSNYGYTF. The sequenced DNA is TGTGCCAGCAGCTTAGGTCAGCTCTCCTCTAACTATGGCTACACCTTC.